This record looks at one T cell receptor beta chain sequence and its context. The data were taken from a study of T cell changes during pregnancy in multiple sclerosis. TCRdb's table, derived via immunoSEQ multiplex PCR, lists solely in-frame clones and lacks some. The sample yields some 38,000 clones, approximately 90% seen once. Sequences were derived from CD8+ T cells from peripheral blood mononuclear cells, sampled in the third trimester of pregnancy. The receptor was derived from a female donor with multiple sclerosis, enrolled in a pregnancy study.

CDR3 coding DNA: TGTGCCAGCACCAGGGGGGTTATAGACGAGCAGTACTTC. Its protein is CASTRGVIDEQYF. The chain carries TRBV2 and TRBJ2-7; a possible D gene is TRBD1 (7 bases). This CDR3 has 13 amino acids. Trimming took 7 bases from V and 5 from J, leaving 15 bases between them. CDR1 is SNHLY, CDR2 FYNNEI, per germline.